This T cell receptor (beta chain) was profiled in a study of post-analysis software for immune sequencing data. Study-wide points: Comparison of patients with controls showed about 5 TRBV segments more frequent in patients, TRBV5-6, TRBV5-1 and TRBV20-1 among them. Diversity measured as normalized Chao1 was significantly lower in multiple sclerosis patients than in controls.

The germline gives CDR1 LNHNV, CDR2 YYDKDF (reference sequence). CDR3 length: 16 amino acids. V lost 0 bases, J lost 5 bases, and 16 bases lay in between. Prepared libraries of TCR beta cDNA carried unique molecular identifiers. A single record per CDR3 protein comes from TCRdb applying MiXCR to the PCR reads. Of about 800,000 distinct CDR3 sequences in the sample, less than 35% are singletons; the top ten hold roughly 0.53%. This clonotype has just a few counts. Its antigen is as yet unknown. The rearrangement uses TRBV15 and TRBJ2-5, with D possibly being TRBD1 or TRBD2 (5 bases each). Input material: blood. The TCR originated in a girl aged 10 to 17 with multiple sclerosis. This CDR3 reads CATSRDGLGVSETQYF. CDR3 nucleotide sequence: TGTGCCACCAGCAGAGATGGTCTGGGGGTATCGGAGACCCAGTACTTC.